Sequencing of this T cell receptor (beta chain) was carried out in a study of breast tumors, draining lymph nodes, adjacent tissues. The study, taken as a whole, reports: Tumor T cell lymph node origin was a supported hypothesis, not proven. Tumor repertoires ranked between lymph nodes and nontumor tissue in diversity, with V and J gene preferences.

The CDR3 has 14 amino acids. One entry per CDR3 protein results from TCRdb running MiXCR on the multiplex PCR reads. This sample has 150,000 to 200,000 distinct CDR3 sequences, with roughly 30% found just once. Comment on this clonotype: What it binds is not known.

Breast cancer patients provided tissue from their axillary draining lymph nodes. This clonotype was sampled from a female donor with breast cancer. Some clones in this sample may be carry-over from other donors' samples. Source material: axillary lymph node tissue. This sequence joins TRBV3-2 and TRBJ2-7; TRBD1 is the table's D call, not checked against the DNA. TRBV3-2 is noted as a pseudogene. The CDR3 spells CASSPRGGACEQYF. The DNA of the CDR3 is TGTGCCAGCAGCCCCAGGGGGGGGGCCTGCGAGCAGTACTTC.